What follows are 23 T cell receptor beta chains derived from one specimen sequenced in a study of CD8 T cells in ankylosing spondylitis. Each CDR3 protein gets one entry after TCRdb re-called the 5' RACE reads with MiXCR. The table records some 250,000 distinct CDR3 sequences, approximately 9% of them present only once. Sequencing was performed on blood, either unsorted or a sorted T cell fraction (not recorded which). The receptors here all came from a male donor with ankylosing spondylitis or in good health (not recorded which).

This clonotype was seen ten or more times. The rearrangement uses TRBV9 and TRBJ1-2; weak D call: TRBD1 (5 bases). This CDR3 spans 17 amino acids. The ends were cut back, 3 bases at V and 1 base at J, with 19 bases in the middle. Germline CDR1 reads SGDLS; CDR2 reads YYNGEE. CDR3: CASSGGIGVQNNYGYTF. The CDR3 nucleotides read TGTGCCAGCAGCGGGGGCATCGGGGTCCAAAATAACTATGGCTACACCTTC.

This clonotype has just a few counts. V usage is TRBV7-2 and J usage is TRBJ1-2; perhaps TRBD1 as D (5 bases). V was clipped by 4 bases and J by 4 bases, with 16 bases between them. Germline V CDR1 and CDR2: SGHTA, FQGNSA. This CDR3 is built from 15 residues. The CDR3 DNA sequence: TGTGCCAGCAGCTCCCCCTCCGAAGGGGTCTATGGCTACACCTTC. It yields the protein CASSSPSEGVYGYTF.

At least ten counts were recorded for this clonotype. The V and J genes are TRBV7-2 and TRBJ1-3; no clear D. Germline V gene sequence: CDR1 SGHTA, CDR2 FQGNSA. V was shortened by 5 bases and J by 4 bases, with 15 bases between the two germline ends. CDR3 length: 15 residues. CDR3 nucleotide sequence: TGTGCCAGCAGCGAGGAAACTTCGTCCGGAAACACCATATATTTT. Encoded protein: CASSEETSSGNTIYF.

The chain carries TRBV14 and TRBJ2-1, with D possibly TRBD2 on 5 matching bases. CDR3 length: 20 residues. Between the trimmed V and J ends, which lost 0 bases and 8 bases, there was a span of 29 bases. Germline CDR1 and CDR2: SGHDN and FVKESK. The CDR3 DNA reads TGTGCCAGCAGCCAAGATCGGGCTGGAAGAGGCGGGCTACTCGGCGATGAGCAGTTCTTC. The encoded protein is CASSQDRAGRGGLLGDEQFF.

This clonotype has ten or more counts. The genes are TRBV20-1 and TRBJ1-2; weak D call: TRBD1 (5 bases). Trimming pared 7 bases from V and 6 bases from J, leaving 15 bases between. This CDR3 region has 12 residues. Germline V gene lookup returns CDR1 DFQATT and CDR2 SNEGSKA (reference sequence). The CDR3 sequence is CSVPGIRDGYTF. DNA of the CDR3: TGCAGTGTCCCCGGAATCAGGGATGGCTACACCTTC.

Remarks on this clonotype: A much larger clone is a single base away; this may be a read error. The chain carries TRBV9 and TRBJ1-6; TRBD1 agrees at 10 bases. The CDR3 is 14 amino acids. The germline CDR1 and CDR2 sequences are SGDLS and YYNGEE. For the CDR3, the DNA is TGTGCCAGCAGCAGGGGGGACAGGGGTTCACCCCTCCGCTTT. Translating gives CASSRGDRGSPLRF.

The CDR3: CASSLVRQFF. The CDR3 DNA sequence: TGTGCCAGCAGTTTAGTAAGGCAGTTCTTC. V usage is TRBV12-3 or TRBV12-4 and J usage is TRBJ2-1; no reliable D call. Trimming stripped 1 base from V and 12 bases from J, with 4 bases between. The CDR3 extends over 10 amino acids.

The sample holds many counts of this clonotype. The chain couples TRBV5-1 to TRBJ2-3, with D possibly being TRBD1 or TRBD2 (6 bases each). The CDR3 is 17 residues long. The ends were cut back, 0 bases at V and 2 bases at J, with 16 bases in the middle. Germline V gene sequence: CDR1 SGHRS, CDR2 YFSETQ. The CDR3 reads CASSLVRGAGVTDTQYF. The CDR3 DNA follows: TGCGCCAGCAGCTTGGTTAGGGGGGCAGGTGTCACAGATACGCAGTATTTT.

This clonotype was detected ten times or more. The chain is built from TRBV11-2 and TRBJ2-4; 11 bases are shared with TRBD2. The CDR3 is 18 residues long. Germline values: CDR1 SGHAT, CDR2 FQNNGV. V shed 2 bases, J shed 0 bases, and the junction held 6 bases outside the gene matches. CDR3 region: CASSLLAGGTLAKNIQYF. Here the CDR3 DNA reads TGTGCCAGCAGCTTACTAGCGGGAGGAACTCTAGCCAAAAACATTCAGTACTTC.

J is TRBJ2-7 and V is TRBV6-2 or TRBV6-3; no reliable D call. Per germline, CDR1 MNHEY and CDR2 SVGEGT. V shed 5 bases and J shed 0 bases, with 17 bases lying between them. The CDR3 extends over 16 amino acids. The CDR3 coding sequence is TGTGCCAGCAGTCCGCGGTCAAGACGGATCTCCTACGAGCAGTACTTC. This encodes CASSPRSRRISYEQYF.

With respect to this clonotype: A much more abundant neighbour one base away suggests this may be a read error. CDR3 protein: CSAVTGSPYEQYF. CDR3 sequence (DNA): TGCAGTGCTGTAACCGGGTCCCCCTACGAGCAGTACTTC. The rearrangement joins TRBV20-1 to TRBJ2-7; D remains unclear. The CDR3 sequence is 13 residues long. Trimming cost V 5 bases and J 2 bases, with 13 bases left between them. Germline V lookup: CDR1 DFQATT, CDR2 SNEGSKA (reference sequence).

This clonotype was recorded many times. The chain is built from TRBV6-1 and TRBJ2-7; 13 nucleotides agree with TRBD2. The CDR3 has 16 amino acids. With V trimmed by 0 bases and J by 3 bases, 2 bases remained unmatched. Germline CDR1 MNHNS, CDR2 SASEGT. The CDR3 spells CASSEAGTSGVYEQYF. For the CDR3, the DNA is TGTGCCAGCAGTGAAGCCGGGACTAGCGGGGTCTACGAGCAGTACTTC.

This clonotype came up many times. The rearrangement uses TRBV12-3 or TRBV12-4 and TRBJ2-5; possibly TRBD2 for D (5 bases). Trimming took 5 bases from V and 2 from J, leaving 9 bases between them. The CDR3 is 13 residues long. The CDR3 DNA reads as TGTGCCAGCAGTAGGACGGGACAAGAGACCCAGTACTTC. Translated: CASSRTGQETQYF.

The table lists this clonotype with many counts. V is TRBV4-1 and J is TRBJ1-2; tentative D call: TRBD1 (5 bases). Looked up from germline, CDR1 is MGHRA and CDR2 is YSYEKL. V shed 0 bases and J shed 4 bases, with 15 bases lying between them. This CDR3 has 16 residues. In nucleotides, the CDR3 is TGCGCCAGCAGCCAAGATGGAGGCAGGGCCGTCTATGGCTACACCTTC. Translation gives CASSQDGGRAVYGYTF.

This clonotype occurred many times. The CDR3 loop is CASSLASGRAYEQYF. The CDR3 nucleotides are TGTGCCAGCAGCTTAGCGTCTGGCAGGGCCTACGAGCAGTACTTC. The chain uses TRBV7-2 and TRBJ2-7; a possible D gene is TRBD1 (5 bases). The CDR3 covers 15 residues. V was clipped by 0 bases and J by 2 bases, with 11 bases between them. CDR1 and CDR2 (germline): SGHTA, FQGNSA.

The sample holds many counts of this clonotype. J is TRBJ1-1 and V is TRBV20-1, with D possibly being TRBD1 (6 bases). CDR1 DFQATT and CDR2 SNEGSKA come from the germline V gene (reference sequence). V was pared by 5 bases and J by 1 base, with 11 bases between. This CDR3 comprises 13 residues. This CDR3 reads CSAAVGQNTEAFF. The CDR3 region has the DNA TGCAGTGCTGCCGTGGGACAGAACACTGAAGCTTTCTTT.

About this clonotype: Possible read error: a much larger clone is one base away. The rearrangement links TRBV7-9 to TRBJ1-4, with D tentatively TRBD1 (5 bases). CDR1 and CDR2 (germline): SEHNR, FQNEAQ (reference sequence). The CDR3 consists of 16 residues. The CDR3 DNA sequence: TGTGCCAGCAGCTCAGGCAGGTCGGGGACTAATGGAAAACTGTTTTTT. Its translation: CASSSGRSGTNGKLFF.

This chain joins TRBV9 and TRBJ2-7; D is uncertain. Per the germline V gene, CDR1 is SGDLS and CDR2 is YYNGEE. CDR3 length: 15 amino acids. Trimming stripped 0 bases from V and 0 bases from J, with 10 bases between. The CDR3 DNA reads as TGTGCCAGCAGCGTAGATCCCGGCAGCTCCTACGAGCAGTACTTC. Protein sequence: CASSVDPGSSYEQYF.

This clonotype was seen many times. The chain employs TRBV5-1 and TRBJ1-1, with D tentatively TRBD1 (5 bases). Trimming took off 0 bases at V and 0 bases at J, with 6 bases between the two ends. Germline V gives CDR1 SGHRS, CDR2 YFSETQ. The CDR3 length is 14 residues. This CDR3 is CASSLVGLNTEAFF. In DNA, the CDR3 is TGCGCCAGCAGCTTGGTGGGACTGAACACTGAAGCTTTCTTT.

This clonotype was detected many times. One end of the junction fails to match germline, which may point to a read error. The V and J genes are TRBV7-2 and TRBJ2-3, with 7 bases matching TRBD2. Germline V gene lookup returns CDR1 SGHTA and CDR2 FQGNSA. The CDR3 has 15 amino acids. The CDR3 nucleotides read TGTGCCAGCAGCTTAAACCCGACTAGCAGAGATACGCAGTATTTT. It translates to CASSLNPTSRDTQYF.

The sample holds many counts of this clonotype. This chain links TRBV20-1 with TRBJ2-3; no firm D call. CDR3 length: 13 residues. V lost 3 bases and J 2 bases, leaving 9 bases between the germline ends. Germline V gene data show CDR1 as DFQATT and CDR2 as SNEGSKA (reference sequence). The CDR3 region is CSASEQYTDTQYF. The CDR3 DNA sequence: TGCAGTGCTAGTGAACAGTACACAGATACGCAGTATTTT.

This clonotype has a count of ten or more. V is TRBV12-3 or TRBV12-4 and J is TRBJ2-5; 9 bases are a match to TRBD1. The CDR3 extends over 14 amino acids. V dropped 4 bases and J dropped 3; count of bases not matched to a gene: 3. For the CDR3, the DNA is TGTGCCAGCAGTTCCGGGACAGGGAAAGAGACCCAGTACTTC. It yields the protein CASSSGTGKETQYF.

This sequence joins TRBV7-6 and TRBJ1-4; perhaps TRBD1 as D (5 bases). The CDR3 spans 15 residues. V lost 1 base and J 5 bases, leaving 11 bases between the germline ends. Germline V gene lookup returns CDR1 SGHVS and CDR2 FNYEAQ. The CDR3 loop reads CASSLGRGRNEKLFF. CDR3 in DNA: TGTGCCAGCAGCTTAGGAAGGGGTAGGAATGAAAAACTGTTTTTT.